The source of this T cell receptor (beta chain) is a study of OX40 agonist ivuxolimab in advanced cancers. In the study overall: Males comprised 75% to 90% of the group, whose mean age was approximately 60 years (range 23 to 79). Overall study findings and caveats: Among T cells, CD8+ cells averaged more expanded clones than CD4+ cells.

About this clone itself: No antigen is known for it.

Sampling times: baseline, cycle 4 day 1, cycle 7 day 1. Some clones are missing from TCRdb's copy, which holds only in-frame ones; the method was immunoSEQ multiplex PCR. The table includes approximately 90,000 clones, 91% detected once. The material was CD4+ or CD8+ T cells sorted from blood, obtained in a trial of the OX40 agonist ivuxolimab. The source of this sequence is an adult with an advanced solid tumor such as melanoma, head and neck, liver or kidney cancer.

CDR3 amino acids: CASSGQGGGKQFF. In DNA form, the CDR3 reads TGTGCCAGCAGCGGCCAGGGGGGCGGGAAGCAGTTCTTC. This chain joins TRBV7-9 and TRBJ2-1; perhaps TRBD1 as D (7 bases). CDR3 length equals 13 residues. V lost 5 bases and J lost 11, with 16 bases in between. The germline gives CDR1 SEHNR, CDR2 FQNEAQ (reference sequence).